These 21 T cell receptor beta chains originate from one sample sequenced in a study of cytomegalovirus exposure and HLA in healthy donors listed by TCRdb under 2017. Library creation used the immunoSEQ multiplex PCR assay. For the multiplex PCR, a mixture combining 60 forward primers for TCR Vbeta segments and 13 reverse primers for TCR Jbeta segments was used. This immuneACCESS table, as held by TCRdb, lists in-frame sequences with V and J called but not all clones. Of the missing ones, under half trace to an unresolved V gene in checked studies; the others have no known cause. For this sample there are approximately 150,000 clones; over 80% appear just once. The ten largest clones capture around 2% of the sample. The sequencing sample was made of PBMCs. The receptors were sampled from a human donor in good health.

This chain joins TRBV4-3 and TRBJ1-5; D gene ambiguous. The CDR3 covers 15 residues. CDR1 is LGHNA and CDR2 is YSLEER in the germline V gene. V shed 0 bases and J shed 4 bases, with 10 bases lying between them. The CDR3 loop reads CASSQDVTENQPQHF. CDR3 bases: TGCGCCAGCAGCCAAGATGTAACAGAAAATCAGCCCCAGCATTTT.

The CDR3 DNA is TGCGCCAGCAGCCGTGGGACAGGGGATCCGTACGAGCAGTACTTC. The encoded protein is CASSRGTGDPYEQYF. This chain uses TRBV4-1 with TRBJ2-7; the match to TRBD1 covers 10 bases. The germline CDR1 and CDR2 sequences are MGHRA and YSYEKL. The V gene end was trimmed by 4 bases and the J gene end by 4 bases; junction bases not matched to a gene: 7. The CDR3 runs 15 residues.

This rearrangement joins TRBV12-5 to TRBJ2-4; tentative D call: TRBD1 (7 bases). Trimming shortened V by 0 bases and J by 7 bases, and 16 bases separated the two germline ends. This CDR3 spans 16 amino acids. Germline-derived CDR1 and CDR2 are LGHNT and FRNRAP. The CDR3 DNA sequence: TGTGCTAGTGGTTTGGTCTTATCGACAGGGAGGAACATTCAGTACTTC. Its translation is CASGLVLSTGRNIQYF.

The rearrangement joins TRBV6-6 to TRBJ1-2; D is undetermined. The CDR3 contains 13 residues. Germline CDR1 is MNHNY and CDR2 is SVGAGI (reference sequence). V was pared by 2 bases and J by 5 bases, with 9 bases between. The CDR3 is CASSYGPDYGYTF. The CDR3 DNA follows: TGTGCCAGCAGTTACGGGCCGGATTATGGCTACACCTTC.

In DNA form, the CDR3 reads TGTGCCAGCAGCTTATTAGCGGGGTCCAGCTCCTACAATGAGCAGTTCTTC. Translating it yields CASSLLAGSSSYNEQFF. The chain has TRBV7-6 and TRBJ2-1; 8 bases match TRBD2. The germline CDR1 and CDR2 sequences are SGHVS and FNYEAQ. The CDR3 is 17 amino acids. V dropped 2 bases and J dropped 0; count of bases not matched to a gene: 6. Based on the CDR3 plus reference TRBV7-6 and TRBJ2-1, the full variable domain is GAGVSQSPRYKVTKRGQDVALRCDPISGHVSLYWYRQALGQGPEFLTYFNYEAQQDKSGLPNDRFSAERPEGSISTLTIQRTEQRDSAMYRCASSLLAGSSSYNEQFFGPGTRLTVL.

This rearrangement joins TRBV27 to TRBJ1-1; D is unclear. This CDR3 has 14 residues. The V gene lost 0 bases and the J gene lost 6 bases, with 11 bases spanning the gap. Per germline, CDR1 MNHEY and CDR2 SMNVEV (reference sequence). CDR3 in amino acids: CASSLSTGYPEAFF. CDR3 nucleotides: TGTGCCAGCAGTTTATCCACGGGATATCCTGAAGCTTTCTTT.

This chain links TRBV7-2 with TRBJ2-7; 9 nucleotides match TRBD1. Germline V gene sequence: CDR1 SGHTA, CDR2 FQGNSA. There are 16 residues in the CDR3. V gave up 5 bases and J gave up 2 bases; unmatched junction bases: 10. CDR3 bases: TGTGCCAGCAGCCCACCGAGGACAGGGGTTACCTACGAGCAGTACTTC. Protein: CASSPPRTGVTYEQYF.

The DNA for the CDR3 is TGTGCCAGCAGCCAGGGGGCCTACACTGAAGCTTTCTTT. Protein product: CASSQGAYTEAFF. The V and J genes are TRBV11-3 and TRBJ1-1, with 8 bases that match TRBD1. Germline V gene lookup returns CDR1 SGHNT and CDR2 YENEEA. V dropped 5 bases and J dropped 3; count of bases not matched to a gene: 2. This CDR3 has 13 residues.

The chain recombines TRBV4-3 with TRBJ1-2; tentative D call: TRBD1 (6 bases). This CDR3 spans 15 amino acids. Germline V gene sequence: CDR1 LGHNA, CDR2 YSLEER. V was clipped by 1 base and J by 2 bases, with 11 bases between them. CDR3 bases: TGCGCCAGCAGCCAAGGGACAGATGTAAACTATGGCTACACCTTC. It codes for CASSQGTDVNYGYTF.

The chain links TRBV4-1 to TRBJ1-2, with 10 positions matching TRBD1. The CDR3 sequence is 17 residues long. Germline V gene lookup returns CDR1 MGHRA and CDR2 YSYEKL. Trimming at V came to 4 bases and at J to 7 bases, leaving 15 bases not matched to a gene. CDR3 nucleotides: TGCGCCAGCAGCCCATCCGGGGGGGACAGGGGACTGCGTGGCTACACCTTC. Translating it yields CASSPSGGDRGLRGYTF.

The CDR3 DNA reads as TGTGCCAGCAGCCAGGGACAGCCCACCGGGGAGCTGTTTTTT. As protein: CASSQGQPTGELFF. The V and J genes are TRBV7-9 and TRBJ2-2; 7 nucleotides agree with TRBD1. The CDR3 consists of 14 residues. Germline V gene data show CDR1 as SEHNR and CDR2 as FQNEAQ (reference sequence). V trimming: 5 bases; J trimming: 4 bases; junction bases outside the gene matches: 4.

V usage is TRBV27 and J usage is TRBJ1-2; D is possibly TRBD1 (6 bases). The germline CDR1 and CDR2 sequences are MNHEY and SMNVEV (reference sequence). Trimming took 5 bases from V and 5 from J, leaving 18 bases between them. There are 15 residues in the CDR3. The CDR3 loop is CASSASRSGVYGYTF. In DNA form, the CDR3 reads TGTGCCAGCAGTGCATCCCGCTCAGGGGTGTATGGCTACACCTTC.

The chain couples TRBV30 to TRBJ2-7, with 7 bases lining up with TRBD1. Germline V CDR1 and CDR2: GTSNPN, SVGIG (reference sequence). The J segment lost 1 base and the V segment lost 7 bases, leaving 13 bases of the junction unmatched. The CDR3 contains 15 residues. The CDR3 loop reads CAFSGGPGWSYEQYF. The CDR3 DNA is TGTGCCTTCTCAGGGGGTCCCGGATGGTCCTACGAGCAGTACTTC. The variable domain in full, completed from reference TRBV30 and TRBJ2-7, reads SQTIHQWPATLVQPVGSPLSLECTVEGTSNPNLYWYRQAAGRGLQLLFYSVGIGQISSEVPQNLSASRPQDRQFILSSKKLLLSDSGFYLCAFSGGPGWSYEQYFGPGTRLTVT.

The chain joins TRBV19 to TRBJ2-7; D possibly corresponds to TRBD2 (5 bases). The CDR3 runs to 15 residues. The germline V gene encodes CDR1 LNHDA and CDR2 SQIVND (reference sequence). With 5 bases removed from V and 5 bases from J, the gap between germline ends came to 19 bases. CDR3 coding DNA: TGTGCCAGTAGTCCCAGGTTGGCTCTAGCCGACGAGCAGTACTTC. Protein sequence: CASSPRLALADEQYF.

V is TRBV7-9 and J is TRBJ2-3; D may be TRBD2 (5 bases). CDR1 SEHNR and CDR2 FQNEAQ come from the germline V gene (reference sequence). The CDR3 length is 16 residues. V was clipped by 1 base and J by 4 bases, with 15 bases between them. CDR3 DNA sequence: TGTGCCAGCAGCTTAGAAAGAGGGATCATTGCAGATACGCAGTATTTT. It encodes CASSLERGIIADTQYF.

The chain joins TRBV7-8 to TRBJ2-7; the match to TRBD1 covers 11 bases. Unmatched junction bases numbered 6, after V lost 5 bases and J lost 6 bases. The germline V gene encodes CDR1 SGHVS and CDR2 FQNEAQ. CDR3 length: 14 residues. CDR3: CASSRSGTGGEQYF. The CDR3 nucleotides read TGTGCCAGCAGCAGATCCGGGACAGGGGGCGAGCAGTACTTC.

V is TRBV7-6 and J is TRBJ1-5, with D unclear. Trimming stripped 5 bases from V and 2 bases from J, with 13 bases between. The V gene's germline CDR1 is SGHVS and CDR2 FNYEAQ. This CDR3 contains 15 residues. The CDR3 loop is CASSRAPIGNQPQHF. The CDR3 nucleotides read TGTGCCAGCAGCCGAGCCCCTATTGGCAATCAGCCCCAGCATTTT. Together with reference TRBV7-6 and TRBJ1-5, the CDR3 gives the full variable domain: GAGVSQSPRYKVTKRGQDVALRCDPISGHVSLYWYRQALGQGPEFLTYFNYEAQQDKSGLPNDRFSAERPEGSISTLTIQRTEQRDSAMYRCASSRAPIGNQPQHFGDGTRLSIL.

The chain combines TRBV18 with TRBJ1-2, with D possibly being TRBD1 (6 bases). The CDR3 length is 15 residues. Trimming left V 5 bases short and J 4 bases short, with 17 bases between. Germline CDR1 is KGHSH and CDR2 is LQKENI. Written as DNA, the CDR3 is TGTGCCAGCTCAACCGGACAGACCGGGACCTATGGCTACACCTTC. Its translation: CASSTGQTGTYGYTF.

The V and J genes are TRBV15 and TRBJ2-3, with D possibly TRBD2 on 6 matching bases. Trimming took 4 bases from V and 2 from J, leaving 16 bases between them. The germline CDR1 and CDR2 sequences are LNHNV and YYDKDF (reference sequence). There are 16 residues in the CDR3. The CDR3 nucleotides are TGTGCCACCAGCACCTGGACTACCCCCCACACAGATACGCAGTATTTT. This encodes CATSTWTTPHTDTQYF.

This clone was detected a few times. This chain links TRBV6-5 with TRBJ1-5; weak D call: TRBD1 (6 bases). CDR3 length: 13 residues. The germline CDR1 and CDR2 sequences are MNHEY and SVGAGI. V dropped 6 bases and J dropped 0 bases, with 6 bases sitting between them. CDR3: CASRDSSNQPQHF. DNA for the CDR3: TGTGCCAGCAGGGACAGTAGCAATCAGCCCCAGCATTTT.

The CDR3: CASSPGAPGQGPYEQYF. In nucleotides, the CDR3 is TGCGCCAGCAGCCCCGGCGCCCCGGGACAGGGACCCTACGAGCAGTACTTC. The chain links TRBV5-1 to TRBJ2-7; 9 bases line up with TRBD1. CDR1 is SGHRS, CDR2 YFSETQ, per germline. The CDR3 consists of 17 residues. The junction had 13 bases not matched to a gene; V was cut back by 4 bases and J by 2 bases. The entire variable domain, with the rest obtained from reference TRBV5-1 and TRBJ2-7, is as follows: KAGVTQTPRYLIKTRGQQVTLSCSPISGHRSVSWYQQTPGQGLQFLFEYFSETQRNKGNFPGRFSGRQFSNSRSEMNVSTLELGDSALYLCASSPGAPGQGPYEQYFGPGTRLTVT.